The 20 T cell receptor beta chains below were found in one sample sequenced in a study of TIL therapy for anti-PD-1-resistant metastatic lung cancer. This sample's time point: pre-treatment sample, taken before nivolumab and TIL therapy. This was the immunoSEQ v3 assay. The assay was immunoSEQ multiplex PCR, and TCRdb's table has in-frame clones only and misses some. This sample has about 59,000 clones, with around four fifths found just once. The material was blood, obtained at baseline. The receptors were gathered from a person aged 25-85 years with non-small cell lung cancer.

This chain joins TRBV19 and TRBJ2-7; D is unresolved. Germline assignment: CDR1 LNHDA and CDR2 SQIVND (reference sequence). This CDR3 is built from 16 residues. Trimming took off 1 base at V and 2 bases at J, with 15 bases between the two ends. CDR3 protein: CASSIGFTRTAYEQYF. CDR3 in DNA: TGTGCCAGTAGTATAGGCTTTACCAGGACGGCCTACGAGCAGTACTTC.

The sample holds one count of this clone. V is TRBV7-9 and J is TRBJ2-2; D perhaps matches TRBD2 (7 bases). V was clipped by 2 bases and J by 6 bases, with 13 bases between them. The CDR3 sequence is 15 residues long. The V gene's germline CDR1 is SEHNR and CDR2 FQNEAQ (reference sequence). CDR3 loop: CASSLSAGAAGELFF. In DNA, the CDR3 is TGTGCCAGCAGCTTATCTGCGGGGGCGGCCGGGGAGCTGTTTTTT.

The genes are TRBV5-6 and TRBJ2-5; D not resolved. The V gene lost 2 bases and the J gene lost 4 bases, with 9 bases spanning the gap. This CDR3 has 13 residues. CDR1 and CDR2 (germline): SGHDT, YYEEEE. The DNA of the CDR3 is TGTGCCAGCAGCTTTAGAGCCCGAGAGACCCAGTACTTC. Translation gives CASSFRARETQYF.

The genes are TRBV28 and TRBJ1-2; D perhaps matches TRBD1 (6 bases). The CDR3 covers 14 residues. The germline CDR1 and CDR2 sequences are MDHEN and SYDVKM. V was clipped by 7 bases and J by 4 bases, with 16 bases between them. CDR3: CASILGGRGYGYTF. Written as DNA, the CDR3 is TGTGCCAGCATCTTAGGGGGGCGCGGCTATGGCTACACCTTC.

This chain connects TRBV7-9 to TRBJ2-1, with a tentative D call TRBD2 (5 bases). V gave up 3 bases and J gave up 6 bases, with 24 bases separating them. Germline CDR1 and CDR2: SEHNR and FQNEAQ (reference sequence). This CDR3 has 18 amino acids. As DNA, the CDR3 is TGTGCCAGCAGCTTTTTGCCAGAGGGTCTGAAACTCTTCAATGAGCAGTTCTTC. Residues: CASSFLPEGLKLFNEQFF.

This clone showed up just a few times. CDR3 DNA: TGTGCCAGCAGCTTTGACAGCTCCTATAATTCACCCCTCCACTTT. Translation gives CASSFDSSYNSPLHF. The J gene is TRBJ1-6, the V gene TRBV5-4, with TRBD1 as a possible D gene (5 bases). Germline V gene sequence: CDR1 SGHNT, CDR2 YYREEE (reference sequence). The V end was cut by 2 bases, the J end by 0 bases, with 6 bases between. The CDR3 is made up of 15 amino acids.

This chain joins TRBV7-6 and TRBJ1-3; D unresolved. The CDR3 extends over 14 amino acids. V was trimmed by 6 bases and J by 0 bases, leaving 9 bases between them. Germline CDR1 and CDR2: SGHVS and FNYEAQ. The CDR3 spells CASREGYSGNTIYF. CDR3 bases: TGTGCCAGCAGGGAGGGTTACTCTGGAAACACCATATATTTT.

In its sample, this clone was seen a few times. The gene calls are TRBV5-1 and TRBJ2-3, with D possibly TRBD2 on 5 matching bases. The CDR3 contains 15 residues. The germline V gene has CDR1 SGHRS and CDR2 YFSETQ. V lost 0 bases to trimming and J lost 5 bases, with 13 bases between them. For the CDR3, the DNA is TGCGCCAGCAGCTTGGCCGTGGCTAGCCAAGATACGCAGTATTTT. The encoded protein is CASSLAVASQDTQYF.

This sequence joins TRBV29-1 and TRBJ1-1; D is perhaps TRBD1 (5 bases). This CDR3 has 12 amino acids. Germline V gene lookup returns CDR1 SQVTM and CDR2 ANQGSEA. Trimming left V 4 bases short and J 1 base short, with 7 bases between. The DNA of the CDR3 is TGCAGCGTTGGGACATCGAACACTGAAGCTTTCTTT. It codes for CSVGTSNTEAFF.

The rearrangement uses TRBV29-1 and TRBJ2-5, with 8 bases aligning to TRBD2. With V trimmed by 2 bases and J by 2 bases, 13 bases remained unmatched. The germline V gene encodes CDR1 SQVTM and CDR2 ANQGSEA. The CDR3 is 17 amino acids. The CDR3 protein is CSVETPHGRAPQETQYF. The CDR3 bases are TGCAGCGTTGAAACCCCCCACGGGAGGGCCCCACAAGAGACCCAGTACTTC.

The rearrangement joins TRBV6-6 to TRBJ2-2, with 9 positions matching TRBD1. This CDR3 region has 16 residues. V shed 5 bases and J 2 bases; nucleotides not matched to a gene: 6. Germline V gene sequence: CDR1 MNHNY, CDR2 SVGAGI (reference sequence). The CDR3: CASSHQDRGNTGELFF. The CDR3 DNA follows: TGTGCCAGCAGTCACCAGGACAGGGGAAACACCGGGGAGCTGTTTTTT.

The CDR3 reads CASSPDSSYNSPLHF. The CDR3, as DNA: TGTGCCAGCTCACCCGACAGCTCCTATAATTCACCCCTCCACTTT. The chain combines TRBV18 with TRBJ1-6, with a weak D call TRBD1 (5 bases). There are 15 residues in the CDR3. Germline CDR1 and CDR2: KGHSH and LQKENI. The ends were cut back, 3 bases at V and 0 bases at J, with 6 bases in the middle.

The rearrangement uses TRBV6-5 and TRBJ1-1; D ambiguous. Germline V lookup: CDR1 MNHEY, CDR2 SVGAGI. This CDR3 region has 15 residues. The V end lost 6 bases, the J end lost 1 base, and 15 bases lay between the germline ends. The CDR3 spells CASSPEGRRNTEAFF. In DNA form, the CDR3 reads TGTGCCAGCAGCCCTGAGGGTAGGCGGAACACTGAAGCTTTCTTT.

This chain uses TRBV9 with TRBJ1-1; TRBD1 is a possible D gene (6 bases). V was cut by 0 bases and J by 0 bases, with 12 bases left in between. CDR3 length equals 16 residues. Germline values: CDR1 SGDLS, CDR2 YYNGEE. CDR3 in DNA: TGTGCCAGCAGCGTAGGTTGGGGGGGCTTGAACACTGAAGCTTTCTTT. Encoded protein: CASSVGWGGLNTEAFF.

This clone was observed a single time. This sequence joins TRBV4-2 and TRBJ2-4; D is perhaps TRBD1 (6 bases). This CDR3 is built from 14 residues. The ends were cut back, 2 bases at V and 4 bases at J, with 9 bases in the middle. Germline V gene sequence: CDR1 LGHNA, CDR2 YNFKEQ. CDR3 DNA: TGTGCCAGCAGCCAATTGGGACAAAAAAACATTCAGTACTTC. It encodes CASSQLGQKNIQYF.

DNA for the CDR3: TGTGCCAGGGGGGCGCTTACGGATAGTCAGCCCCAGCATTTT. Translation: CARGALTDSQPQHF. The chain carries TRBV5-5 and TRBJ1-5; D may be TRBD1 (6 bases). The V end lost 8 bases, the J end lost 6 bases, and 18 bases lay between the germline ends. The germline gives CDR1 SGHKS, CDR2 YYEKEE (reference sequence). The CDR3 contains 14 residues. Complete variable domain (other parts from reference TRBV5-5 and TRBJ1-5): DAGVTQSPTHLIKTRGQQVTLRCSPISGHKSVSWYQQVLGQGPQFIFQYYEKEERGRGNFPDRFSARQFPNYSSELNVNALLLGDSALYLCARGALTDSQPQHFGDGTRLSIL.

This chain uses TRBV4-1 with TRBJ2-1; 10 bases align to TRBD1. V gave up 1 base and J gave up 5 bases; unmatched junction bases: 2. This CDR3 contains 15 residues. Germline CDR1 and CDR2: MGHRA and YSYEKL. In nucleotides, the CDR3 is TGCGCCAGCAGCCAAGCGGGGACAGGGGACAATGAGCAGTTCTTC. Protein sequence: CASSQAGTGDNEQFF.

This clone showed up just once. The chain uses TRBV4-3 and TRBJ1-2, with TRBD1 as a possible D gene (6 bases). Germline CDR1 and CDR2: LGHNA and YSLEER. The V end lost 0 bases, the J end lost 5 bases, and 13 bases lay between the germline ends. The CDR3 is made up of 15 amino acids. DNA for the CDR3: TGCGCCAGCAGCCAAGATGGCAGGGGCGGGTATGGCTACACCTTC. Encoded protein: CASSQDGRGGYGYTF.

The V and J genes are TRBV28 and TRBJ2-7; D is unclear. V was trimmed by 6 bases and J by 2 bases, leaving 11 bases between them. Germline V lookup: CDR1 MDHEN, CDR2 SYDVKM. The CDR3 covers 13 residues. The DNA for the CDR3 is TGTGCCAGCAGCCTATATGCCCCCTACGAGCAGTACTTC. Encoded protein: CASSLYAPYEQYF.

J is TRBJ2-3 and V is TRBV11-2; 11 bases map to TRBD2. The CDR3 extends over 15 amino acids. CDR1 is SGHAT and CDR2 is FQNNGV in the germline V gene. The V gene end was trimmed by 6 bases and the J gene end by 2 bases; junction bases not matched to a gene: 4. CDR3 sequence: CASRRLAGFTDTQYF. The CDR3, as DNA: TGTGCCAGCAGGCGACTAGCGGGATTCACAGATACGCAGTATTTT.